Described below is a single T cell receptor (beta chain) sequence and its context. This sample was taken from a study of cytomegalovirus exposure and HLA in healthy donors. This CDR3 contains 15 residues. The germline V gene encodes CDR1 SNHLY and CDR2 FYNNEI. The junction had 7 bases not matched to a gene; V was cut back by 3 bases and J by 4 bases. PCR primers comprised 60 Vbeta and 13 Jbeta primers. Generated by immunoSEQ multiplex PCR, the TCRdb table keeps only in-frame clones and is missing some. This sample yields about 130,000 clones, of which around 69% are seen a single time; about 3% belongs to the top ten.

This chain joins TRBV2 and TRBJ1-1; 8 bases match TRBD1. What was sequenced was PBMCs. This clonotype was sampled from a human donor in good health. This chain's CDR3 is CASSDRDRWSTEAFF. The CDR3 bases are TGTGCCAGCAGTGACAGGGACAGGTGGAGCACTGAAGCTTTCTTT.